What follows is one T cell receptor beta chain and its context. Its antigen is still unknown. The CDR3 totals 15 residues. The germline V gene encodes CDR1 SGHAT and CDR2 FQNNGV. The V segment lost 0 bases and the J segment 2 bases; nucleotides outside the gene matches: 3. Depths of 1 in 200,000 to 1 in 1 million T cells were the sequencing target. The data were produced by immunoSEQ multiplex PCR, yet TCRdb's version contains in-frame clones alone and is incomplete. The data hold 300,000 to 400,000 clones, with roughly two thirds observed a single time. These data belong to a study of cytotoxic CD8 clonotypes in ibrutinib-treated CLL. Study-wide context: Among the patients, fewer than twelve presented as relapsed/refractory and 15 as treatment-naive; fewer than 18 showed unmutated IGHV.

Study-level results: Timing of sampling differed between sustained-remission and progressing patients. Stable or contracted on treatment, public clonotypes were also uncommon.

The sample consisted of PBMCs, taken after 36 months of ibrutinib treatment. The sequence was collected from a human donor with chronic lymphocytic leukemia. The chain combines TRBV11-2 with TRBJ2-7; TRBD1 aligns across 8 bases. Here the CDR3 reads CASSLEGTGAYEQYF. CDR3 nucleotide sequence: TGTGCCAGCAGCTTAGAGGGGACAGGTGCCTACGAGCAGTACTTC.